Sequencing of this T cell receptor beta chain was carried out in a study of radiotherapy plus CTLA-4 blockade in lung cancer. Study-level information: Among patients, less than 20% showed objective responses, and around 30% had disease control.

People whose metastatic non-small-cell lung cancer was chemo-refractory got focal radiation along with CTLA-4 blockade by ipilimumab. Per germline, CDR1 SGHTA and CDR2 FQGNSA. The V end was cut by 5 bases, the J end by 4 bases, with 17 bases between. This CDR3 contains 15 residues. Method: immunoSEQ multiplex PCR; TCRdb's copy keeps in-frame clones and lacks some. The sample has approximately 38,000 clones, approximately 83% seen once. General study findings and limits: In blood, TCR clones derived from the tumor expanded after radiotherapy plus ipilimumab. It was early blood T cell clone dynamics, with interferon-beta, that reportedly best predicted response.

Worth noting for this clone: Its cognate antigen is unknown.

This material consisted of peripheral blood, taken from a patient treated with radiotherapy plus ipilimumab. This clonotype was obtained from a human donor with non-small cell lung cancer whose response to radiotherapy plus ipilimumab could not be evaluated. This chain joins TRBV7-2 and TRBJ1-2; a possible D gene is TRBD1 (6 bases). CDR3: CASSPMVAGVYGYTF. The CDR3 nucleotides read TGTGCCAGCAGCCCGATGGTGGCAGGGGTCTATGGCTACACCTTC.